This T cell receptor (beta chain) comes out of a study of post-analysis software for immune sequencing data (dated by TCRdb to between 2014 and 2017). Turning to the overall study: Recorded disease courses included relapsing-remitting, secondary progressive and progressive-relapsing multiple sclerosis, with some patients lacking subtype annotation. The patient repertoires were compared against 11 previously published healthy control repertoires obtained from donors aged 6 to 25 years. A subset of samples was prepared in parallel using single-end sample barcoding, then pooled and co-amplified after Illumina adapter ligation. On the study overall, not on this receptor specifically: When samples were clustered directly using the F measure, samples prepared in the same batch co-clustered strongly, which prompted a batch-effect correction. The multiple sclerosis patient group was slightly younger than the control group. Significantly higher frequencies in patients than in controls were found for roughly 5 TRBV segments, including TRBV5-6, TRBV5-1 and TRBV20-1. Significantly lower normalized Chao1 diversity was found in multiple sclerosis patients than in controls, suggesting substantial peripheral T-cell clonal expansion.

The CDR3 spans 15 residues, from the cysteine through the phenylalanine. The CDR3 DNA has 45 bases and is translated from base 1. Looking up the germline V gene (reference sequence) yields CDR1 DFQATT and CDR2 SNEGSKA. Relative to germline, V is missing 2 bases and J is missing 8 bases, with 12 bases of the junction outside any gene match. About this clonotype: The antigen it binds to is not known. The record has no base qualities; no much larger clone is one base away.

To demonstrate the VDJtools post-analysis software, the study profiled TCR beta repertoires from the peripheral blood of around 13 young patients with multiple sclerosis. The multiple sclerosis patients were children and adolescents ranging in age from 6 to 15 years. Library generation was performed with PCR. The instrument was an Illumina HiSeq 2500. Unique molecular identifiers were incorporated into TCR beta cDNA libraries to reduce PCR and sequencing biases. Roughly 500,000 cDNA molecules were obtained for every 1 to 10 million input T cells, so each molecule roughly corresponded to one T cell. The patient libraries were prepared and sequenced with the same protocol used for the earlier healthy control dataset. Samples belonging to the same batch were prepared together, multiplexed and sequenced on a shared HiSeq lane. In the original analysis: MIGEC was used to process the raw barcoded reads, and molecular identifier groups with only a single read were discarded before consensus assembly and CDR3 extraction. Clonotype tables were post-analysed with VDJtools, and diversity was normalized by down-sampling all datasets to the smallest sample size. In repertoire overlap clustering, CDR3 amino acid sequences, but not nucleotide sequences, were matched to correct batch-related cross-sample contamination. The public reads were reprocessed in TCRdb via fastp at Q25 and MiXCR, keeping in-frame beta chains. Each entry merges the rows of one CDR3 protein and shows their most common DNA and genes. TCRdb's processing, not the authors' own work, is the source of the V and J calls. Recorded for this sample are more than 500,000 distinct CDR3 sequences; around 36% of them occurred a single time. The ten top clones hold around 5.9% of the sample.

Sequenced sample: blood. The TCR comes from a girl aged 2 to 17 with multiple sclerosis. The receptor chain draws on TRBV20-1 and TRBJ2-1; 7 central nucleotides agree with TRBD2. For the CDR3, the sequence is CSARIKGGDRYEQFF. In nucleotides, the sequence is TGCAGTGCTAGAATCAAGGGAGGGGACCGCTATGAGCAGTTCTTC.